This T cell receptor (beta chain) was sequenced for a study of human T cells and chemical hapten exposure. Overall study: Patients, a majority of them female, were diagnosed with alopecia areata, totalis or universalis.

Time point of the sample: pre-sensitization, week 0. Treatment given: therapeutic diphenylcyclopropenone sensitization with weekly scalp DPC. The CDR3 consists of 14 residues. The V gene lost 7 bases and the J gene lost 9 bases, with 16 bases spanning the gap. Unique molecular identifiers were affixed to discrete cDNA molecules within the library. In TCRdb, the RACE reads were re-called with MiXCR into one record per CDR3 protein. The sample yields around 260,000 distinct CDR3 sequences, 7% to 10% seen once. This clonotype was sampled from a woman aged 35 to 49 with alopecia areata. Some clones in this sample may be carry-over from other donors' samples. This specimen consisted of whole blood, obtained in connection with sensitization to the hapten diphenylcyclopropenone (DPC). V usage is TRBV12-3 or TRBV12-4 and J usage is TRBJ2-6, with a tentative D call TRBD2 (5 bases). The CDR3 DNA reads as TGTGCCAGCACAACGGGGAGAGAAGGCAACGTCCTGACTTTC. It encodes CASTTGREGNVLTF.